One and the same sample provided the 14 T cell receptor beta chains below, sequenced in a study of Graves' ophthalmopathy and Graves' hyperthyroidism. Amplified TCR beta CDR3 regions were obtained using RNA transcripts as template. HTBI primers served in a first-round RT-PCR, which a second-round multiplex PCR followed. TCRdb re-called the multiplex PCR reads through MiXCR, storing one row per CDR3 protein. The sample includes about 590,000 distinct CDR3 sequences, less than 40% of them seen just once. The sequencing input was peripheral blood or thyroid tissue (not recorded which). These receptors were taken from an adult man with Graves' hyperthyroidism.

V and J are TRBV29-1 and TRBJ1-2; TRBD1 agrees at 7 bases. Losses at the gene ends were 4 bases for V and 1 base for J; bases not matched to a gene: 9. The CDR3 sequence is 15 residues long. Looked up from germline, CDR1 is SQVTM and CDR2 is ANQGSEA. The CDR3 here is CSVVRGTEFNYGYTF. In DNA, the CDR3 is TGCAGCGTTGTTAGAGGGACAGAATTTAACTATGGCTACACCTTC.

The rearrangement uses TRBV5-1 and TRBJ2-2, with D uncertain. CDR1 and CDR2 (germline): SGHRS, YFSETQ. CDR3 length: 11 amino acids. The V end was cut by 5 bases, the J end by 7 bases, with 6 bases between. This CDR3 is CASRIGGELFF. The CDR3 DNA reads TGCGCCAGCAGAATCGGCGGGGAGCTGTTTTTT.

On this clonotype itself: At one boundary the junction diverges from the germline segment, which might be a read error. The chain employs TRBV7-9 and TRBJ1-2; TRBD1 is a possible D gene (5 bases). Germline V lookup: CDR1 SEHNR, CDR2 FQNEAQ (reference sequence). This CDR3 spans 12 amino acids. As DNA, the CDR3 is TGTGCCAGCAGCCCCACCGGGACCACTTATACATTC. Translation: CASSPTGTTYTF.

The V and J genes are TRBV20-1 and TRBJ2-1, with 8 positions matching TRBD2. Germline CDR1 is DFQATT and CDR2 is SNEGSKA (reference sequence). Germline trimming cut 4 bases from V and 2 bases from J; bases unmatched to any gene: 7. This CDR3 is 15 amino acids long. This CDR3 reads CSATLAGNTYNEQFF. The CDR3 DNA sequence: TGCAGTGCTACTTTAGCGGGAAATACCTACAATGAGCAGTTCTTC.

The chain is built from TRBV27 and TRBJ2-7; D gene uncertain. The V end was cut by 6 bases, the J end by 3 bases, with 9 bases between. CDR3 size: 12 residues. Germline V gives CDR1 MNHEY, CDR2 SMNVEV (reference sequence). The CDR3 DNA reads as TGTGCCAGCAGGAAAGGGCTCTACGAGCAGTACTTC. It yields the protein CASRKGLYEQYF.

This clonotype has ten or more counts. The chain has TRBV6-5 and TRBJ1-1, with D hard to call. V was cut by 5 bases and J by 0 bases, with 10 bases left in between. The germline CDR1 and CDR2 sequences are MNHEY and SVGAGI. The CDR3 has 14 amino acids. In nucleotides, the CDR3 is TGTGCCAGCAGTGAAGTCCCCCTGAACACTGAAGCTTTCTTT. Translating gives CASSEVPLNTEAFF.

This clonotype was found a few times. The V call is TRBV20-1, the J call TRBJ2-5; D call uncertain. The length of the CDR3 is 15 residues. The germline gives CDR1 DFQATT, CDR2 SNEGSKA (reference sequence). Trimming pared 1 base from V and 2 bases from J, leaving 14 bases between. CDR3 nucleotides: TGCAGTGCTAGAGTGAATCGGGCTCGACAAGAGACCCAGTACTTC. Its protein product is CSARVNRARQETQYF.

Worth noting for this clonotype: Germline is not matched at one junction end, which may reflect a read error. The CDR3 coding sequence is TGTGCCAGCAGCCTACCGGGGTGG. It translates to CASSLPGW. This sequence joins TRBV9 and TRBJ2-2; D is perhaps TRBD2 (5 bases). Germline assignment: CDR1 SGDLS and CDR2 YYNGEE. The CDR3 sequence is 8 residues long.

The sample holds many counts of this clonotype. The chain has TRBV10-2 and TRBJ1-3; 10 nucleotides match TRBD1. The germline gives CDR1 WSHSY, CDR2 SAAADI. CDR3 length: 14 amino acids. J gave up 4 bases and V 6 bases, and 3 bases lay outside the gene matches. CDR3 nucleotides: TGCGCCAGCAGGGGACAGGGGCCGGGAAACACCATATATTTT. Amino acids: CASRGQGPGNTIYF.

V is TRBV12-3 or TRBV12-4 and J is TRBJ2-3; D gene ambiguous. Trimming stripped 7 bases from V and 5 bases from J, with 13 bases between. This CDR3 has 13 residues. The CDR3 nucleotides read TGTGCCAGCACCGTGGGCCCTCAAGATACGCAGTATTTT. This encodes CASTVGPQDTQYF.

V is TRBV10-2 and J is TRBJ2-7; D is possibly TRBD1 or TRBD2 (5 bases each). The V end lost 6 bases, the J end lost 3 bases, and 15 bases lay between the germline ends. CDR1 WSHSY and CDR2 SAAADI come from the germline V gene. There are 14 residues in the CDR3. CDR3 loop: CASSPGTTYYEQYF. The CDR3 nucleotides are TGCGCCAGCAGCCCCGGGACCACCTACTACGAGCAGTACTTC.

J is TRBJ2-7 and V is TRBV7-9; D is perhaps TRBD2 (5 bases). Per the germline V gene, CDR1 is SEHNR and CDR2 is FQNEAQ (reference sequence). This CDR3 has 14 amino acids. Trimming cost V 2 bases and J 7 bases, with 15 bases left between them. CDR3 amino acids: CASSLTGVGGEQYF. The CDR3, as DNA: TGTGCCAGCAGCTTAACCGGGGTGGGCGGTGAGCAGTACTTC.

The chain joins TRBV7-9 to TRBJ2-5; D is possibly TRBD1 or TRBD2 (5 bases each). Trimming removed 3 bases at V and 2 bases at J, with 13 bases between. The CDR3 covers 15 residues. Germline V gene sequence: CDR1 SEHNR, CDR2 FQNEAQ (reference sequence). Here the CDR3 DNA reads TGTGCCAGCAGCTTCAACTGGGGGAGACAAGAGACCCAGTACTTC. It specifies CASSFNWGRQETQYF.

The J gene is TRBJ1-2, the V gene TRBV12-3 or TRBV12-4; 7 positions agree with TRBD1. The CDR3 contains 13 residues. Trimming cost V 6 bases and J 7 bases; bases outside gene matches: 8. The CDR3 reads CASRVGTALGYTF. The CDR3 DNA is TGTGCCAGCAGAGTCGGGACAGCCCTTGGCTACACCTTC.